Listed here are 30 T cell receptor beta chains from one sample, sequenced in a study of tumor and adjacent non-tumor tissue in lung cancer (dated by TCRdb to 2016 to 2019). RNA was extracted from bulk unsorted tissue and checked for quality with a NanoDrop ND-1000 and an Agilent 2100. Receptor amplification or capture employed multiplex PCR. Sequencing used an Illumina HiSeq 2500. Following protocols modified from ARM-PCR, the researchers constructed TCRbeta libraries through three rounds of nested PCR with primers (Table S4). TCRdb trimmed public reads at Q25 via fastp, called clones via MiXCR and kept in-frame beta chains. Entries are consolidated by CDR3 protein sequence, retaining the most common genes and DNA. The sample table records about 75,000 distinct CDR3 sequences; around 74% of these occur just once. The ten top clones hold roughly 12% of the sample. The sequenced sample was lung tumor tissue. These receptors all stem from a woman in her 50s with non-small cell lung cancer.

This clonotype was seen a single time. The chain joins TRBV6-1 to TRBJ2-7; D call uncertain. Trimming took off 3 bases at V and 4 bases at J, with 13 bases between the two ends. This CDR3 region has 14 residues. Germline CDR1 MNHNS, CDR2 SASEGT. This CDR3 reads CASSEDMRSYEQYF. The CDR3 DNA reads TGTGCCAGCAGTGAGGATATGAGATCTTACGAGCAGTACTTC.

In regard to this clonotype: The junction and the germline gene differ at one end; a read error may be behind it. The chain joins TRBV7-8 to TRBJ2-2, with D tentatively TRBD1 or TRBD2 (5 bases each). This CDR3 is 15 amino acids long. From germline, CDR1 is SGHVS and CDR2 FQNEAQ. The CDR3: CDSAPGTLGTGELFF. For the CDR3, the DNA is TGTGACAGCGCACCCGGGACGCTAGGCACCGGGGAGCTGTTTTTT.

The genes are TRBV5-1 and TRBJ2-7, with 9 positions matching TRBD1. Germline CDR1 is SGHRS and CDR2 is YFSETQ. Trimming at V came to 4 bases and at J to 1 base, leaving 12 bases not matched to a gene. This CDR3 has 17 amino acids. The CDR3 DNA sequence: TGCGCCAGCAGCCCTTGGGGGGACAGGGCCTATTCCTACGAGCAGTACTTC. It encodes CASSPWGDRAYSYEQYF.

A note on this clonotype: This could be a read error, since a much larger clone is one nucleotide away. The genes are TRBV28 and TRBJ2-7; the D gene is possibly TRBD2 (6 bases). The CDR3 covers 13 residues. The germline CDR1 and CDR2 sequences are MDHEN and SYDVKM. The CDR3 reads CASSLGGSCEQYF. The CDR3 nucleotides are TGTGCCAGCAGTTTGGGAGGCTCCTGCGAGCAGTACTTC.

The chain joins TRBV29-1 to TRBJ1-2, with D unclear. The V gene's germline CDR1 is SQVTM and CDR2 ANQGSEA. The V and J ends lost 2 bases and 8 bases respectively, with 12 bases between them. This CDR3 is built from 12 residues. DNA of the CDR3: TGCAGCGTTGAAAAGAACAACAGAGGCTACACCTTC. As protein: CSVEKNNRGYTF. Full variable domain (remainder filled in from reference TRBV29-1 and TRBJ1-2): SAVISQKPSRDICQRGTSLTIQCQVDSQVTMMFWYRQQPGQSLTLIATANQGSEATYESGFVIDKFPISRPNLTFSTLTVSNMSPEDSSIYLCSVEKNNRGYTFGSGTRLTVV.

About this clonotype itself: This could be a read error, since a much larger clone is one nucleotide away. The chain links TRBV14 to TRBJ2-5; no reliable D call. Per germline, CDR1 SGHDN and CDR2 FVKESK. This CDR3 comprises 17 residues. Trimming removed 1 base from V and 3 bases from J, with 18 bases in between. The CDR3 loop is CASSQGRVLVWEETQYF. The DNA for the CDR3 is TGTGCCAGCAGCCAAGGCCGGGTCCTAGTCTGGGAAGAGACCCAGTACTTC.

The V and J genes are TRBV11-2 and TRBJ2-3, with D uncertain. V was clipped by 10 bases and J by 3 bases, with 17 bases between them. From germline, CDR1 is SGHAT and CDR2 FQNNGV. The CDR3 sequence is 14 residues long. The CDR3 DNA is TGTGCCAACCGAGACTCTACCGGTACAGATACGCAGTATTTT. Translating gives CANRDSTGTDTQYF.

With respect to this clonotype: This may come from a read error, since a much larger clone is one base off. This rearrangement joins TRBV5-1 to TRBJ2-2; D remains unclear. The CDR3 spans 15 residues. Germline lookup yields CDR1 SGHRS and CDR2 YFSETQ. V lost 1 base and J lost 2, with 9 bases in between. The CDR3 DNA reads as TGCGCCAGCAGCTTGCAAAGAGCTAACACCGGGGAGCTGTTTTTT. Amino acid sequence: CASSLQRANTGELFF.

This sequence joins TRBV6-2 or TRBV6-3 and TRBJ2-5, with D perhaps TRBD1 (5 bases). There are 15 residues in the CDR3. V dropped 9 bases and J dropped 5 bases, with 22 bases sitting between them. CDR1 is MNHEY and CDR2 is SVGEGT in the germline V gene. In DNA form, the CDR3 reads TGTGCCAGTAGCCGCTCCGTAGTGCCAGGGGAGACCCAGTACTTC. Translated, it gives CASSRSVVPGETQYF.

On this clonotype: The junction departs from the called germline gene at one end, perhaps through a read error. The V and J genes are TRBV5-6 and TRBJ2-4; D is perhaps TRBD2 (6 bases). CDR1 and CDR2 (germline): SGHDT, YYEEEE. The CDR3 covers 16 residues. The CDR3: CTSSLGGMGVKNIQYF. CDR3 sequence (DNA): TGTACCAGCAGCTTGGGCGGGATGGGAGTCAAAAACATTCAGTACTTC.

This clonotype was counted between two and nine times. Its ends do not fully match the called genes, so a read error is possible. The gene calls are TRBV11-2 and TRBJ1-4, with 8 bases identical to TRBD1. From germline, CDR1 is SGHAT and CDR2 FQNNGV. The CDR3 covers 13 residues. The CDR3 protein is CASNRTGNEKLFF. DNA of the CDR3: TGCGCCAGCAATAGGACAGGGAATGAAAAACTGTTTTTT.

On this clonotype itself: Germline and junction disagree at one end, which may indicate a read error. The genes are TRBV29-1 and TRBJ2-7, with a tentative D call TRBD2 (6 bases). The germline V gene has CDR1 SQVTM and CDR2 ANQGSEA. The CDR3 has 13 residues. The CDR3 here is CSVDSGFTYEQYF. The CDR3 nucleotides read TGCAGCGTTGACAGCGGGTTCACCTACGAGCAATACTTC.

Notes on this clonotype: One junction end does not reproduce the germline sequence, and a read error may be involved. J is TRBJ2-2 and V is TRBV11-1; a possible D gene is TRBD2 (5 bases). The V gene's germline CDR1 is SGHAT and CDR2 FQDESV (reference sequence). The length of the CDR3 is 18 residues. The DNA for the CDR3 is TGTGCCAGCAGCTTCGGAGCATGGACTCAGTTGAACACCGGAGAGCTGTTTTTT. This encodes CASSFGAWTQLNTGELFF.

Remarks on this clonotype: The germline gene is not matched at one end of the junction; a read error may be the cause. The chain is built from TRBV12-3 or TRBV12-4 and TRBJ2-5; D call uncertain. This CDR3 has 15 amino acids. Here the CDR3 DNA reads TGTGCCAGCAGTTTCCCCTTTATCCCCCAAGAGACCCAGCACTTC. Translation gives CASSFPFIPQETQHF.

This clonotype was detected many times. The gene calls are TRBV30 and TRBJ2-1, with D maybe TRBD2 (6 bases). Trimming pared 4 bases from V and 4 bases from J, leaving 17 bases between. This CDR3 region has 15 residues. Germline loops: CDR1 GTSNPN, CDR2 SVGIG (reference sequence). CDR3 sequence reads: CAWTLWDSSYNEQFF. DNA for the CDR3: TGTGCCTGGACCTTGTGGGACTCTTCTTACAATGAGCAGTTCTTC.

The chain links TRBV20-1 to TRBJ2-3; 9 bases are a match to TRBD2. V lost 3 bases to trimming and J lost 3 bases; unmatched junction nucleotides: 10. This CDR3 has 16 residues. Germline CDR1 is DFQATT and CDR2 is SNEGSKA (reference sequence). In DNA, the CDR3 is TGCAGTGCTAGCCAAGGACTAGCGAGAGTGACAGATACGCAGTATTTT. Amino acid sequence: CSASQGLARVTDTQYF.

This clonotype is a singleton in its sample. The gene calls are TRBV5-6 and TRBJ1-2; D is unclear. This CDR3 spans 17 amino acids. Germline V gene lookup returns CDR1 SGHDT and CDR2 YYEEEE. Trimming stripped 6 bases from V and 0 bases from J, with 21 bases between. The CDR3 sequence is CASNLAGFRSSNYGYTF. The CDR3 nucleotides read TGTGCCAGCAACCTGGCAGGATTCAGGTCCTCTAACTATGGCTACACCTTC.

The CDR3 loop is CASSHLNPGDSNEKVFF. In DNA, the CDR3 is TGTGCCAGCAGCCATCTTAATCCAGGGGACTCTAATGAAAAAGTCTTTTTT. The chain employs TRBV6-5 and TRBJ1-4; D is perhaps TRBD1 (6 bases). Germline V CDR1 and CDR2: MNHEY, SVGAGI. The CDR3 length is 17 residues. With 6 bases removed from V and 17 bases from J, the gap between germline ends came to 34 bases.

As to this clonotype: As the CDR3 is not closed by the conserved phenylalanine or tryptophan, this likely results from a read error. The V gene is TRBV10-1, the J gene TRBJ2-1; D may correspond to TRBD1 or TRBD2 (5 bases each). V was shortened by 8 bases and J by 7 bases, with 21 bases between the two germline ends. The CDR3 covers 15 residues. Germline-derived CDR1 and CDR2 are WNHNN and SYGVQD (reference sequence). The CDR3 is CASQVWGTRQNEQFL. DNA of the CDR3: TGCGCCAGCCAAGTATGGGGGACCAGGCAGAATGAGCAGTTCTTA.

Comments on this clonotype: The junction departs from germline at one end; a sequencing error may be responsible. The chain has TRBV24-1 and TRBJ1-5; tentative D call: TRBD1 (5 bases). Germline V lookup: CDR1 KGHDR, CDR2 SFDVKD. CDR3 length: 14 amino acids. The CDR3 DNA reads TGTGCCATCGCGGATGACGGACACAATCAGCCCCAGCATTTC. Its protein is CAIADDGHNQPQHF.

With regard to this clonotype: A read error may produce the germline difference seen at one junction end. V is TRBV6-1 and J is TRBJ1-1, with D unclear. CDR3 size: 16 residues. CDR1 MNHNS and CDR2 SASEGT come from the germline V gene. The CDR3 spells CANSVRWERVNTEAFF. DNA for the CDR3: TGTGCCAACAGTGTCCGCTGGGAAAGGGTGAACACTGAAGCTTTCTTT.

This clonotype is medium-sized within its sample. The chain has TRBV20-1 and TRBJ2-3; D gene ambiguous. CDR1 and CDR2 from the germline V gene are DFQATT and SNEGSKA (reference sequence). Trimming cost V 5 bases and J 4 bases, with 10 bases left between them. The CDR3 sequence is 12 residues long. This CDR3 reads CSARWVADTQYF. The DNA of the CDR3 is TGCAGTGCTCGTTGGGTGGCAGATACGCAGTATTTT.

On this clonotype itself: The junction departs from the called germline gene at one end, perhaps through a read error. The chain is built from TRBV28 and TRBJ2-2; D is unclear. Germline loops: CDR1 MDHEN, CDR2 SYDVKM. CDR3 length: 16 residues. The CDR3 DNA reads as TGTGCCAGCAGTTTAGAGACAAGGGCGGTCACCTGGGAGCTGTTTTTT. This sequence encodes CASSLETRAVTWELFF.

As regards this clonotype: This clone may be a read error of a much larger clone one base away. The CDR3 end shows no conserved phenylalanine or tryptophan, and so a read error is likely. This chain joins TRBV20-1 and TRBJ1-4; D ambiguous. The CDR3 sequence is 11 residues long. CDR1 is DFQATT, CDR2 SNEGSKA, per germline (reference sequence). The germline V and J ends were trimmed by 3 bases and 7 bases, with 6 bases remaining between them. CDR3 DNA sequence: TGCAGTGCTAGGGGGTTTGAAAAACTGTTTTTA. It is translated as CSARGFEKLFL.

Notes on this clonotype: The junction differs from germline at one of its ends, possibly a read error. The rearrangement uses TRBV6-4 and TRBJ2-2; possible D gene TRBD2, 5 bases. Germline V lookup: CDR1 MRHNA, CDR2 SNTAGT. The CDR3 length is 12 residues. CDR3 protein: CTSGEVDVELFF. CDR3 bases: TGTACCAGCGGTGAAGTGGACGTGGAGCTGTTTTTT.

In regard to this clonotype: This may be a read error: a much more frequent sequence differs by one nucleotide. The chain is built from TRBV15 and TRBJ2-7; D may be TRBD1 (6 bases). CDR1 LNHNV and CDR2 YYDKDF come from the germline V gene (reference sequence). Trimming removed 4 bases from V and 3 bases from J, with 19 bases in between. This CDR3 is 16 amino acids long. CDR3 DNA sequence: TGTGCCACCAGCACCATGGCGGCAGGGGACCTCTACGAGCAGTACTTC. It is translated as CATSTMAAGDLYEQYF.

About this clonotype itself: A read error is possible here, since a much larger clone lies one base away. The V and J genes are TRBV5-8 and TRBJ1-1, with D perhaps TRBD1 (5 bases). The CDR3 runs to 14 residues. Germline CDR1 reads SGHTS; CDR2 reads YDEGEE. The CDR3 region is CANSFPRENTEAFF. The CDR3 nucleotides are TGTGCCAACAGCTTCCCCAGGGAGAACACTGAAGCTTTCTTT.

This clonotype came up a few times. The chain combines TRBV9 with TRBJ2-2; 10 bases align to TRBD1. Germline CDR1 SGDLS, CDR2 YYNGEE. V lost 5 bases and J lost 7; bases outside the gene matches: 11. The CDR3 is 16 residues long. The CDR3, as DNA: TGTGCCAGCAGTGGTTTGGGACAGGGGAGGATCGGGGAGCTGTTTTTT. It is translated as CASSGLGQGRIGELFF.

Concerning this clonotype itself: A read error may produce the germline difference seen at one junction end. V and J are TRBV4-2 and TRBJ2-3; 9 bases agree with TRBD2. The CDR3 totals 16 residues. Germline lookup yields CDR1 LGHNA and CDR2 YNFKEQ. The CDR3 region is CTSNRWTSVDTDTQYF. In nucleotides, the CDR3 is TGTACCAGCAACCGATGGACTAGCGTCGACACAGATACACAGTATTTT.

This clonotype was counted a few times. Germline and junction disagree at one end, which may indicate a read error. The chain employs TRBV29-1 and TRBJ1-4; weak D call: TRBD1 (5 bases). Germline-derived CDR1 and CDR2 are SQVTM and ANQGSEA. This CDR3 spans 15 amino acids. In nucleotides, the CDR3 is TGCAGCGTCGACGCCACTGGGCAGGGCCGTGAAAAACTGCTTTTT. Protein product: CSVDATGQGREKLLF.